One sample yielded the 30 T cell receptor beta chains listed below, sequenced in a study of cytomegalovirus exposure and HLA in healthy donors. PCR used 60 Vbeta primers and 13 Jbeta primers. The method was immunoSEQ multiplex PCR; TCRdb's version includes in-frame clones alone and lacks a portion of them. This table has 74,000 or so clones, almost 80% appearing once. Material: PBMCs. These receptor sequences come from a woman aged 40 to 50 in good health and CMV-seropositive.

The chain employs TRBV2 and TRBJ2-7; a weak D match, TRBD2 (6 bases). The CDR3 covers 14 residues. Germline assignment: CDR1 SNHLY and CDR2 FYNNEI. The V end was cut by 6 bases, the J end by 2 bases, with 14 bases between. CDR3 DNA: TGTGCCAGCAGAGCCACTAGCAGGGCCTACGAGCAGTACTTC. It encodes CASRATSRAYEQYF.

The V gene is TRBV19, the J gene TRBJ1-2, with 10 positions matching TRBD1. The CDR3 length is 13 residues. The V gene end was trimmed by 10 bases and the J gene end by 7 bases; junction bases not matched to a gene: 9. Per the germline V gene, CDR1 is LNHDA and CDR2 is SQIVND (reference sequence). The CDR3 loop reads CATRSGQGGGYTF. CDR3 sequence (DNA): TGTGCCACCCGATCAGGACAGGGGGGTGGCTACACCTTC. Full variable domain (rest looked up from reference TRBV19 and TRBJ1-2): DGGITQSPKYLFRKEGQNVTLSCEQNLNHDAMYWYRQDPGQGLRLIYYSQIVNDFQKGDIAEGYSVSREKKESFPLTVTSAQKNPTAFYLCATRSGQGGGYTFGSGTRLTVV.

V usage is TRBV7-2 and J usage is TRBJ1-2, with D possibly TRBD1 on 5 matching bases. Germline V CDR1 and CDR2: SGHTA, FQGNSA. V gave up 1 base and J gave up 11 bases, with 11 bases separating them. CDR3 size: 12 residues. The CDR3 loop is CASSLGPGIYTF. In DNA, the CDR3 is TGTGCCAGCAGCTTAGGACCAGGGATTTACACCTTC.

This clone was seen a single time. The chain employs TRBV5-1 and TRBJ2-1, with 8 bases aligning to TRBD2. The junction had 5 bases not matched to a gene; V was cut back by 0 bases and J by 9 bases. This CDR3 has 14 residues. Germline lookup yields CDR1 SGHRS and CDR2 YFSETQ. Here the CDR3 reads CASSLAGGAVEQFF. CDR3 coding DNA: TGCGCCAGCAGCTTGGCCGGGGGGGCCGTTGAGCAGTTCTTC.

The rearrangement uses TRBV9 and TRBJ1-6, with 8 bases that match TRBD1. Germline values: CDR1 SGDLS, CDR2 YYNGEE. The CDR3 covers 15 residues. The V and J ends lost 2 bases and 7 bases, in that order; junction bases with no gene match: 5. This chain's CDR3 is CASSVWTGPNSPLHF. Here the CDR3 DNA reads TGTGCCAGCAGCGTTTGGACAGGGCCCAATTCACCCCTCCACTTT.

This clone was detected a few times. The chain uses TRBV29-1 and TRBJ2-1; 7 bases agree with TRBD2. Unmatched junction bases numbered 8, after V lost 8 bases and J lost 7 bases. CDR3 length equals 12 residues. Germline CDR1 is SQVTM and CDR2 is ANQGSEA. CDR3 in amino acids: CSTTSSRNEQFF. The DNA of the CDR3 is TGCAGCACGACTAGCAGTAGGAATGAGCAGTTCTTC.

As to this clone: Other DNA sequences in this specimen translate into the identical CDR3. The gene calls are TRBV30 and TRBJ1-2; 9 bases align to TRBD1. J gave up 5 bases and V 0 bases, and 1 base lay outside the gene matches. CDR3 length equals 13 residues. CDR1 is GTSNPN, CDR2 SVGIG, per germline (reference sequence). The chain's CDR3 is CAWSVGQGYGYTF. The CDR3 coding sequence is TGTGCCTGGAGTGTTGGACAGGGGTATGGCTACACCTTC.

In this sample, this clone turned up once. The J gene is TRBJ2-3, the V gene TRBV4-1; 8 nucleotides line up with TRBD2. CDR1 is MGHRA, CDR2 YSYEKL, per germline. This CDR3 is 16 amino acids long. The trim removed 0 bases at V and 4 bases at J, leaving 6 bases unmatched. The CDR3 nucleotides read TGCGCCAGCAGCCAAGATACAAGCGGGGGCGCAGATACGCAGTATTTT. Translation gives CASSQDTSGGADTQYF.

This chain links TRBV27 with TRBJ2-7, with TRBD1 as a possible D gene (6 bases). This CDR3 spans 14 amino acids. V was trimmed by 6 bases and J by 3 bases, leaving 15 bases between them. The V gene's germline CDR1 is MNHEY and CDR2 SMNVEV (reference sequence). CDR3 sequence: CASRPYRVHYEQYF. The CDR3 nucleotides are TGTGCCAGCAGACCTTACAGGGTACACTACGAGCAGTACTTC.

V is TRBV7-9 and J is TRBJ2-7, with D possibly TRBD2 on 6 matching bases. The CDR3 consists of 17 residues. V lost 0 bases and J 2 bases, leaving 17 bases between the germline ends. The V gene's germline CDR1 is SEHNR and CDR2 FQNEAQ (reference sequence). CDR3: CASSLAGTPVLTYEQYF. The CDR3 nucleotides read TGTGCCAGCAGCTTAGCGGGGACTCCCGTACTGACCTACGAGCAGTACTTC.

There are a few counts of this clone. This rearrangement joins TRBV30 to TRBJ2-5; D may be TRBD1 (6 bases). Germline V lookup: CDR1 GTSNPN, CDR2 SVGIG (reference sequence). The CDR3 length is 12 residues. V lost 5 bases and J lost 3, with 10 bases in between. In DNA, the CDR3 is TGTGCCTGGGGGACACAAAAAGAGACCCAGTACTTC. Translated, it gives CAWGTQKETQYF.

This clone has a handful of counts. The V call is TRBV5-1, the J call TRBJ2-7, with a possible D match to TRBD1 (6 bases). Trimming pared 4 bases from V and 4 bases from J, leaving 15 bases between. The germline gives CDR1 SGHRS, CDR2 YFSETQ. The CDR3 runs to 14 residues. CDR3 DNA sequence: TGCGCCAGCAGCCACTCCGGGACAACTTACGAGCAGTACTTC. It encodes CASSHSGTTYEQYF.

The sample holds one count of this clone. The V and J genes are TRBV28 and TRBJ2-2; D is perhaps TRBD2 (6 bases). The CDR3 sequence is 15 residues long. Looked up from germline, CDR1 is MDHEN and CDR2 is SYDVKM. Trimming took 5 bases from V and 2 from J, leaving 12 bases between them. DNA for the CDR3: TGTGCCAGCAGTGCCGCGGGACTTAACACCGGGGAGCTGTTTTTT. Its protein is CASSAAGLNTGELFF.

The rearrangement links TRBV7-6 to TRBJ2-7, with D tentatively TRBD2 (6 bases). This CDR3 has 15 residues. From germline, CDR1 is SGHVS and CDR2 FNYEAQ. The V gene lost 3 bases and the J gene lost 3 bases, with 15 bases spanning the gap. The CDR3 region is CASSLGGGTFYEQYF. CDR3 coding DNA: TGTGCCAGCAGCTTGGGTGGCGGGACCTTCTACGAGCAGTACTTC.

DNA of the CDR3: TGTGCTAGGCTAATGGACTCAATCGGGCCCCCTCAGCCCCAGCATTTT. Translation: CARLMDSIGPPQPQHF. J is TRBJ1-5 and V is TRBV12-5; D is undetermined. Trimming removed 9 bases at V and 6 bases at J, with 24 bases between. This CDR3 spans 16 amino acids. Germline loops: CDR1 LGHNT, CDR2 FRNRAP.

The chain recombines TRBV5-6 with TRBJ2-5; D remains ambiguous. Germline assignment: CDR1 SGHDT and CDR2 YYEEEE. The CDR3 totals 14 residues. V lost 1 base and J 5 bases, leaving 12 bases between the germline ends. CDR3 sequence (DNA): TGTGCCAGCAGCTTGTCCGCCGCGGTGGAGACCCAGTACTTC. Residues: CASSLSAAVETQYF.

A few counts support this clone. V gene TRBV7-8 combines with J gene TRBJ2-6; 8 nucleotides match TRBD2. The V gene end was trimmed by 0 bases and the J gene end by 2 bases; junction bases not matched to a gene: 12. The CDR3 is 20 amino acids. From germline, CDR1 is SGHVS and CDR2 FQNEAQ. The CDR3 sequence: CASSLAHGTRGRAGANVLTF. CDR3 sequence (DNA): TGTGCCAGCAGCTTAGCGCATGGGACTAGAGGTCGGGCTGGGGCCAACGTCCTGACTTTC. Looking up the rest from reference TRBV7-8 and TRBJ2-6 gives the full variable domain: GAGVSQSPRYKVAKRGQDVALRCDPISGHVSLFWYQQALGQGPEFLTYFQNEAQLDKSGLPSDRFFAERPEGSVSTLKIQRTQQEDSAVYLCASSLAHGTRGRAGANVLTFGAGSRLTVL.

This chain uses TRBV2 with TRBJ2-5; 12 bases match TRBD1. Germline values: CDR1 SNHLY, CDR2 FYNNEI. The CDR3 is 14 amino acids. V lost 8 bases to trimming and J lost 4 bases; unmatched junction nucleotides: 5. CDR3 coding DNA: TGTGCCAGCGGGGGACAGGGGGCGGGAGAGACCCAGTACTTC. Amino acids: CASGGQGAGETQYF.

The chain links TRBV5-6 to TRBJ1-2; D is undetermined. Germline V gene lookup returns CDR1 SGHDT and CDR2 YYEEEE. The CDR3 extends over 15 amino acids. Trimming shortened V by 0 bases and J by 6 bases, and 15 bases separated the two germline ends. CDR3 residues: CASSLEGVWRNGYTF. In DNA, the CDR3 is TGTGCCAGCAGCTTGGAAGGAGTGTGGAGGAATGGCTACACCTTC.

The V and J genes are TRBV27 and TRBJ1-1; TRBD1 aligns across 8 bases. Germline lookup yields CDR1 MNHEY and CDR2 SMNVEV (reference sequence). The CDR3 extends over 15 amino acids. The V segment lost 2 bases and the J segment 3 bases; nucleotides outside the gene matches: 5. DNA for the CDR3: TGTGCCAGCAGTTTAGGACAGGGTCGGTACACTGAAGCTTTCTTT. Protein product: CASSLGQGRYTEAFF.

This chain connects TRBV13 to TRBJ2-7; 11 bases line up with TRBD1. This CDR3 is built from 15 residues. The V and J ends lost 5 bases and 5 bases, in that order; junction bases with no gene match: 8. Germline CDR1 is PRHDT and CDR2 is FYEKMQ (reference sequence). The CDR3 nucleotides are TGTGCCAGCAGCCCGAGGGGACAGGGGGACCACGAGCAGTACTTC. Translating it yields CASSPRGQGDHEQYF.

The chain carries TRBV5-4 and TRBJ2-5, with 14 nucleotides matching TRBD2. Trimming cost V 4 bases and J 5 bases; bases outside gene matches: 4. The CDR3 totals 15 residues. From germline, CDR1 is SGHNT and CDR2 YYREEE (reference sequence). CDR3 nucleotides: TGTGCCAGCAGCCTCGGGACTAGCGGGGGTGAGACCCAGTACTTC. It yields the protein CASSLGTSGGETQYF.

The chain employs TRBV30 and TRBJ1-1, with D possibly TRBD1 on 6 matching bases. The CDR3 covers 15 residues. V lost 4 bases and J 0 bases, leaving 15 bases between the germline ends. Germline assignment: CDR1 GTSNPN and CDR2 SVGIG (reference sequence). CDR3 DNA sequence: TGTGCCTGGAACGGGGGGCGGGAAATGAACACTGAAGCTTTCTTT. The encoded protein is CAWNGGREMNTEAFF.

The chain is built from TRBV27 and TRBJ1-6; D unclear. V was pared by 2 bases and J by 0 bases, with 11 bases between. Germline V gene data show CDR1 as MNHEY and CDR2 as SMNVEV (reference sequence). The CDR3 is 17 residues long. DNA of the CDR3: TGTGCCAGCAGTTTAGTAGGGAGGAGCTCCTATAATTCACCCCTCCACTTT. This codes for CASSLVGRSSYNSPLHF.

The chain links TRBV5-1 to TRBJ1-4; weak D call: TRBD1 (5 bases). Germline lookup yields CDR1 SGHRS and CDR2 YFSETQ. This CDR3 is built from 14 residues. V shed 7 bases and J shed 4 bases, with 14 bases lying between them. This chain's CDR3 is CASGMTANNEKLFF. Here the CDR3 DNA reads TGCGCCAGCGGAATGACAGCTAATAATGAAAAACTGTTTTTT. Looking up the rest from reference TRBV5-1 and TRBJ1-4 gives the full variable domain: KAGVTQTPRYLIKTRGQQVTLSCSPISGHRSVSWYQQTPGQGLQFLFEYFSETQRNKGNFPGRFSGRQFSNSRSEMNVSTLELGDSALYLCASGMTANNEKLFFGSGTQLSVL.

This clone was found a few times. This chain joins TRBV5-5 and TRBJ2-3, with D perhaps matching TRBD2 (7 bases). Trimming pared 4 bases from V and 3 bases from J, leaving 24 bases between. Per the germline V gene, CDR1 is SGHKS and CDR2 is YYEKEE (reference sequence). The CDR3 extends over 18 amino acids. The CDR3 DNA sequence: TGTGCCAGCAGCCAGCAATTGACTAGCAGGGGTAGAACAGATACGCAGTATTTT. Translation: CASSQQLTSRGRTDTQYF.

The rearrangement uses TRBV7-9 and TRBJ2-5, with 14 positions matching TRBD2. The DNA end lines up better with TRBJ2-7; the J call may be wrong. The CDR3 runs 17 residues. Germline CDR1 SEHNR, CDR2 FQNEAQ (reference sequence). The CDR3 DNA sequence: TGTGCCAGCAGCCCACGCCGACTAGCGGGGGGGTCCTACGAGCAGTACTTC. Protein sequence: CASSPRRLAGGSYEQYF.

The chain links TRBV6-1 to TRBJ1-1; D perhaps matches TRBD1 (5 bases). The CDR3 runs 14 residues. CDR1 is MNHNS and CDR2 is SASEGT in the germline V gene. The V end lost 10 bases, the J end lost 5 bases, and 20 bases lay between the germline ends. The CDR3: CATASRGSGTEAFF. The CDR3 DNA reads TGTGCCACTGCTTCCCGGGGGTCTGGTACTGAAGCTTTCTTT.

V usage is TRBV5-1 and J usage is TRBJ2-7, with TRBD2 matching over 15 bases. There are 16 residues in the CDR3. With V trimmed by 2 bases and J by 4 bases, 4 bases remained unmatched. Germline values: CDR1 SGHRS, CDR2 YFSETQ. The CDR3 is CASSFGLAGGEYEQYF. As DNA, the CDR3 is TGCGCCAGCAGCTTCGGACTAGCGGGGGGGGAATACGAGCAGTACTTC.

CDR3 DNA sequence: TGTGCCAGCAGCTTAGTGGGGAGGGGGGCCCAGACAGATACGCAGTATTTT. Its translation: CASSLVGRGAQTDTQYF. J is TRBJ2-3 and V is TRBV7-8; the D gene is possibly TRBD2 (7 bases). Trimming removed 1 base at V and 3 bases at J, with 17 bases between. This CDR3 is built from 17 residues. In germline, CDR1 is SGHVS, CDR2 FQNEAQ.